These T cell receptor beta chains were read from a single sample in a study of control samples from healthy donors and cancer patients. Clones were sequenced by immunoSEQ multiplex PCR, and TCRdb holds only the in-frame ones, with some missing. The sample includes 100,000 to 150,000 clones, over 75% of them seen just once. The sample was blood. Receptors were obtained from a man between 35 and 55 years old in good health. The CDR3 runs from the conserved cysteine through the conserved F or W. D genes are given only for firm matches. A row's size may be missing; if present it is once, few, many or a size class.

TRBV11-1	once	NA	TRBJ1-3	TGTGCCAGCAGCAGAGACGGGATCTCTGGAAACACCATATATTTT	CASSRDGISGNTIYF
TRBV10-3	NA	TRBD2	TRBJ2-5	TGTGCCATCAGGACTAGCGGGGGTCCACAAGAGACCCAGTACTTC	CAIRTSGGPQETQYF
TRBV18	once	NA	TRBJ2-7	TGTGCCAGCTCGTTTCAGGCATTCTACGAGCAGTACTTC	CASSFQAFYEQYF
TRBV27	NA	NA	TRBJ2-1	TGTGCCAGCAGTCGGAGGGGAGTCGATGAGCAGTTCTTC	CASSRRGVDEQFF
TRBV29-1	once	TRBD1	TRBJ1-1	TGCAGCGTGAGAAGGGGGCCCGGCACTGAAGCTTTCTTT	CSVRRGPGTEAFF
TRBV19	NA	NA	TRBJ1-1	TGTGCCAGTAAAAGCCAGGTCCGGGGGAGAACTGAAGCTTTCTTT	CASKSQVRGRTEAFF
TRBV9	NA	NA	TRBJ2-5	TGTGCCAGCAGCGTAGGGGGGGCCCAAGAGACCCAGTACTTC	CASSVGGAQETQYF
TRBV10-3	once	TRBD2	TRBJ2-7	TGTGCCATCAGGCCTAGCGGGGGGGCTAATGAGCAGTACTTC	CAIRPSGGANEQYF
TRBV5-1	NA	TRBD2	TRBJ2-2	TGCGCCAGCAGCTCCCGGACTAGCGGGGGAGGCGGGGAGCTGTTTTTT	CASSSRTSGGGGELFF
TRBV9	NA	NA	TRBJ1-3	TGTGCCAGCAGCGTAGACGTCAGGGGAGCCGGAAACACCATATATTTT	CASSVDVRGAGNTIYF
TRBV18	NA	NA	TRBJ1-6	TGTGCCAGCTCACCCCTGACAGGCGACAATTCACCCCTCCACTTT	CASSPLTGDNSPLHF
TRBV18	NA	NA	TRBJ2-2	TGTGCCAGCTCACAGACACGAACCGGGGAGCTGTTTTTT	CASSQTRTGELFF
TRBV19	NA	TRBD1	TRBJ2-5	TGTGCCAGTAGCACCTACAGGGGCGCGGCGGAGACCCAGTACTTC	CASSTYRGAAETQYF
TRBV3-1/TRBV3-2	NA	TRBD1	TRBJ2-5	TGTGCCAGCAGCCAAGCCGTGGACAGGGCCCTAGAGACCCAGTACTTC	CASSQAVDRALETQYF
TRBV28	NA	NA	TRBJ1-1	TGTGCCAGCACCCCTGTGGGGAACACTGAAGCTTTCTTT	CASTPVGNTEAFF
TRBV29-1	NA	NA	TRBJ1-2	TGCAGCGCTTCGACAGGTTCTAACTATGGCTACACCTTC	CSASTGSNYGYTF
TRBV3-1/TRBV3-2	once	NA	TRBJ2-5	TGTGCCAGCAGCCTTGTGATGGAGACCCAGTACTTC	CASSLVMETQYF
TRBV10-1	medium-sized	NA	TRBJ1-3	TGCGCCAGCAGTGATCCTTTCGACACCATATATTTT	CASSDPFDTIYF
TRBV9	NA	NA	TRBJ1-2	TGTGCCAGCAGCGTAGATAACTACTATGGCTACACCTTC	CASSVDNYYGYTF
TRBV9	NA	NA	TRBJ1-2	TGTGCCAGCAGCGTAGAGGCGGAAGCTAACTATGGCTACACCTTC	CASSVEAEANYGYTF
TRBV5-1	NA	NA	TRBJ2-7	TGCGCCAGCAGCTTGGACGGACAGCAGGCCTACGAGCAGTACTTC	CASSLDGQQAYEQYF
TRBV7-6	NA	NA	TRBJ2-2	TGTGCCAGCAGCTTAGACGGGAACACCGGGGAGCTGTTTTTT	CASSLDGNTGELFF
TRBV19	NA	NA	TRBJ2-3	TGTGCCAGTAGTCCAAGGGGTGCAGATACGCAGTATTTT	CASSPRGADTQYF
TRBV7-3	NA	TRBD2	TRBJ2-5	TGTGCCAGCAGCCCCAAGATCGGACTAGCGGGGGGGCCGGAGACCCAGTACTTC	CASSPKIGLAGGPETQYF
TRBV3-1/TRBV3-2	NA	NA	TRBJ2-5	TGTGCCAGCAGCCAACGGCGCGGGCCAAAAGGTTTCCTTGGGCCGGAGACCCAGTACTTC	CASSQRRGPKGFLGPETQYF
TRBV30	NA	NA	TRBJ1-6	TGTGCCTGGAGTGGGGACCATCAAGGATCACCCCTCCACTTT	CAWSGDHQGSPLHF
TRBV27	NA	NA	TRBJ1-2	TGTGCCAGCAGTACAACAAACTATGGCTACACCTTC	CASSTTNYGYTF
TRBV29-1	NA	TRBD2	TRBJ2-5	TGCAGCGGCGGGGGGATAAAAGAGACCCAGTACTTC	CSGGGIKETQYF
TRBV7-9	NA	NA	TRBJ1-6	TGTGCCAGCAGCCGTCAGGGGACGGATTCACCCCTCCACTTT	CASSRQGTDSPLHF
TRBV6-2/TRBV6-3	NA	TRBD1	TRBJ2-7	TGTGCCAGCAGCCCGCCGGACAGGGGAACTAGCTCCTACGAGCAGTACTTC	CASSPPDRGTSSYEQYF
TRBV7-7	NA	NA	TRBJ2-5	TGTGCTAGCAGCTTAGGGCACCCGGGAGAGACCCAGTACTTC	CASSLGHPGETQYF
TRBV5-1	few	TRBD1	TRBJ1-1	TGCGCCAGCAGCTTCCAAGTCACAGGGGCTGAAGCTTTCTTT	CASSFQVTGAEAFF
TRBV19	NA	TRBD1	TRBJ2-7	TGTGCCAGTAGTCATCAGGGGGCCTACGAGCAGTACTTC	CASSHQGAYEQYF
TRBV6-5	NA	NA	TRBJ2-7	TGTGCCAGCAGTTACTCGGGGGGCGGTCAATTCTACGAGCAGTACTTC	CASSYSGGGQFYEQYF
TRBV5-4	few	NA	TRBJ1-3	TGTGCCAGCAGCACCTACGCTACTTCTGGAAACACCATATATTTT	CASSTYATSGNTIYF
TRBV27	NA	TRBD2	TRBJ2-7	TGTGCCAGCGGAGGACTAGCGGCAAACGAGCAGTACTTC	CASGGLAANEQYF
TRBV30	NA	NA	TRBJ1-3	TGTGCCTGGTCCGCGGGTGGAAACACCATATATTTT	CAWSAGGNTIYF
TRBV11-2	NA	TRBD1	TRBJ1-1	TGTGCCAGCAGCGCAGACAGGGGTGGGAACACTGAAGCTTTCTTT	CASSADRGGNTEAFF
TRBV19	NA	TRBD1	TRBJ2-7	TGTGCCAGTAGTATACAGGGGGCGCCAGGGAACGAGCAGTACTTC	CASSIQGAPGNEQYF
TRBV30	NA	NA	TRBJ1-2	TGTGCCTGGACGGCTGGATTACCAGGGGAGGGCTACACCTTC	CAWTAGLPGEGYTF
TRBV10-3	NA	TRBD1	TRBJ2-7	TGTGCCATCAGTTGGACAGGGAGCTCCTACGAGCAGTACTTC	CAISWTGSSYEQYF
TRBV7-9	NA	NA	TRBJ2-5	TGTGCCAGCAGCCACCCCGGGGGAGGAGAGACCCAGTACTTC	CASSHPGGGETQYF
TRBV5-6	NA	TRBD2	TRBJ2-5	TGTGCCAGCAGCTCGCCAGGGGCGGGGGGGCTGGAGACCCAGTACTTC	CASSSPGAGGLETQYF
TRBV10-3	NA	NA	TRBJ2-3	TGTGCCATCAGTGAACGGGGGATTACTAGCACAGATACGCAGTATTTT	CAISERGITSTDTQYF
TRBV7-8	NA	NA	TRBJ2-1	TGTGCCAGCAGCTTAGTCGTACTGAGCTCCTACAATGAGCAGTTCTTC	CASSLVVLSSYNEQFF
TRBV9	NA	NA	TRBJ1-2	TGTGCCAGCTCTTCACGGAAGGGAGAACACCTCTATGGCTACACCTTC	CASSSRKGEHLYGYTF
TRBV6-5	NA	NA	TRBJ2-1	TGTGCCAGCAGCGACCAGGGAGGAAATGAGCAGTTCTTC	CASSDQGGNEQFF
TRBV6-2/TRBV6-3	NA	NA	TRBJ2-1	TGTGCCAGCAGTCCGAGGAGGAGGGCGGGGAATTACAATGAGCAGTTCTTC	CASSPRRRAGNYNEQFF
TRBV2	NA	NA	TRBJ1-5	TGTGCCAGCAGTGATTGGACGGGATTGGGCAATCAGCCCCAGCATTTT	CASSDWTGLGNQPQHF
TRBV27	NA	NA	TRBJ1-2	TGTGCCAGCAGTTTACGGCCGGGACACATCCGTGACGGCTACACCTTC	CASSLRPGHIRDGYTF
TRBV4-1	NA	TRBD2	TRBJ2-1	TGCGCCAGCAGCCGAGTAGCTAGCGGGGGGCCCACCGAGCAGTTCTTC	CASSRVASGGPTEQFF
TRBV7-9	NA	TRBD1	TRBJ2-7	TGTGCCAGCAGCTTAAGAGGGACAGGGATGTACGAGCAGTACTTC	CASSLRGTGMYEQYF
TRBV5-1	NA	NA	TRBJ2-5	TGCGCCAGCAGCTCCAGGGTTGGGGAGGAGACCCAGTACTTC	CASSSRVGEETQYF
TRBV5-1	NA	TRBD1	TRBJ2-7	TGCACCCAGAAGGTGGCAGGGGGTTTCTACGAGCAGTACTTC	CTQKVAGGFYEQYF
TRBV28	NA	TRBD2	TRBJ2-3	TGTGCCAGCAGTTTAGGAGCTAGCGGGGGGGCAACAGATACGCAGTATTTT	CASSLGASGGATDTQYF
TRBV25-1	NA	NA	TRBJ2-5	TGTGCCAGCAGTGACCTCGGGATATCACAAGAGACCCAGTACTTC	CASSDLGISQETQYF